This T cell receptor beta chain is drawn from a study of beta chain features in type 1 diabetes. Study information: Sorted cells, about 99 million in number, were examined across all samples. Overall study results and limits: In the patient group, naive, central memory and Treg TCRB repertoires seemed more alike than in the healthy donor group.

Germline V gene lookup returns CDR1 SQVTM and CDR2 ANQGSEA. Trimming left V 3 bases short and J 4 bases short, with 7 bases between. The CDR3 covers 11 residues. Expressed TCRB transcripts got sequenced, as all isolated RNA was reverse transcribed. Method: immunoSEQ multiplex PCR; TCRdb's copy keeps in-frame clones and lacks some. The sample carries almost 250,000 clones, 11% to 15% recorded once. A heparinised blood draw that averaged around 110 mL was obtained once from each donor. Sorting that relied on CD45RO/CCR7/CD25/CD127/CD95/CD27 yielded CD4+ naive, central memory, regulatory and stem cell-like memory cells. This clone was picked up many times. Its matching antigen is unknown.

Material for sequencing was naive CD4+ T cells from blood. The V call is TRBV29-1, the J call TRBJ2-7, with D perhaps matching TRBD1 (5 bases). The TCR comes from a middle-aged woman in good health. CDR3 DNA sequence: TGCAGCGTTGAGAAGGGGTACGAGCAGTACTTC. This gives the protein CSVEKGYEQYF.